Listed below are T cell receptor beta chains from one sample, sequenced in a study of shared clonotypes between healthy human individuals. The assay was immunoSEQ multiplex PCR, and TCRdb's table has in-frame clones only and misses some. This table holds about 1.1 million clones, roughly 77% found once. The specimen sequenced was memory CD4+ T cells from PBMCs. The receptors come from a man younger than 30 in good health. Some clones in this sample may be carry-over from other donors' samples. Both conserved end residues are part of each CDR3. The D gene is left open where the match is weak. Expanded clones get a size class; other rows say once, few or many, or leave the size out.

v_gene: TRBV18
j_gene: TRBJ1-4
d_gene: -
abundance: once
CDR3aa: CASSPPGALGEKLFF
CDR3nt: TGTGCCAGCTCACCACCGGGAGCATTGGGTGAAAAACTGTTTTTT

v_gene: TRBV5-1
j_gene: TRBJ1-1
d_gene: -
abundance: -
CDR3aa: CASSLDGGTEAFF
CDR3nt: TGCGCCAGCAGCTTGGATGGCGGCACTGAAGCTTTCTTT

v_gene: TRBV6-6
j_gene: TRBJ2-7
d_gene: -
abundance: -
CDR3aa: CASSATGQMRKYEQYF
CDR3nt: TGTGCCAGCAGCGCTACAGGACAGATGCGAAAATACGAGCAGTACTTC

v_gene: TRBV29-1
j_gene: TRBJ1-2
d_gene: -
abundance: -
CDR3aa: CSVESTGAHYTF
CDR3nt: TGCAGCGTTGAGTCTACTGGAGCGCACTACACCTTC

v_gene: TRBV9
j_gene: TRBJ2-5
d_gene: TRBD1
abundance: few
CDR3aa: CASSARQGETQYF
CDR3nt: TGTGCCAGCAGCGCCCGACAGGGGGAGACCCAGTACTTC

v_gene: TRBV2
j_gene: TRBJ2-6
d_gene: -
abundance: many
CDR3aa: CASSTRTASGANVLTF
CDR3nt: TGTGCCAGCAGTACGCGGACAGCCTCTGGGGCCAACGTCCTGACTTTC

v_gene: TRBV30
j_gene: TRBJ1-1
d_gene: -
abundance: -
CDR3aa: CAGIQRRNTEAFF
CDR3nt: TGTGCCGGAATACAGAGAAGGAACACTGAAGCTTTCTTT

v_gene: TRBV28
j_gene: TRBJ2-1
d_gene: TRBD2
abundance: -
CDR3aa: CASRRQKGRGGNEQFF
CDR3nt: TGTGCCAGCAGAAGACAAAAAGGTCGGGGGGGCAATGAGCAGTTCTTC

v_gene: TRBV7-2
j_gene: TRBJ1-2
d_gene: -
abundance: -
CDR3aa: CASSLSGAGYGYTF
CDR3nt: TGTGCCAGCAGCTTATCGGGGGCAGGCTATGGCTACACCTTC

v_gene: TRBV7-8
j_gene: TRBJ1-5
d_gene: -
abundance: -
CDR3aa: CASSPALYSNQPQHF
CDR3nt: TGTGCCAGCAGCCCCGCGCTGTATAGCAATCAGCCCCAGCATTTT

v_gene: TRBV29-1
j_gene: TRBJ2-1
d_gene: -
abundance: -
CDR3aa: CSVEDSRGVGQFF
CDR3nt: TGCAGCGTTGAAGATTCAAGGGGGGTAGGGCAGTTCTTC

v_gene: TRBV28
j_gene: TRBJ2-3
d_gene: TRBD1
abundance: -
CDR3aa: CASSSPGTGGMSTDTQYF
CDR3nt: TGTGCCAGCAGTTCCCCCGGGACAGGGGGCATGAGCACAGATACGCAGTATTTT

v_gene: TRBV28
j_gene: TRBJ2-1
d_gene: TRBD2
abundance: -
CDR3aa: CASRVTLAGAQFF
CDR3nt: TGTGCCAGCAGGGTGACCCTAGCGGGAGCGCAGTTCTTC

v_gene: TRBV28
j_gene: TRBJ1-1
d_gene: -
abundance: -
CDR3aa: CATVGGLGDTEAFF
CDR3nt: TGTGCCACCGTCGGGGGATTAGGGGACACTGAAGCTTTCTTT

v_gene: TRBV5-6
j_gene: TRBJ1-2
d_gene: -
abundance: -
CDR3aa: CASSLGLQTNYGYTF
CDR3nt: TGTGCCAGCAGCTTGGGACTACAAACTAACTATGGCTACACCTTC

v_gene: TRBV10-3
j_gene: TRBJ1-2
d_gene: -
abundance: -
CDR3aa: CATRGEGGHYTF
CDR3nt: TGTGCCACCCGAGGAGAGGGGGGACACTACACCTTC

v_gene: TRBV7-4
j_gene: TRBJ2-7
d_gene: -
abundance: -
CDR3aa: CASSGQDTYEQYF
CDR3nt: TGTGCCAGCAGCGGTCAAGACACCTACGAGCAGTACTTC

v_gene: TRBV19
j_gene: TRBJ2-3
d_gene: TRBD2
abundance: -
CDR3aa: CASSIRGADTQYF
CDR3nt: TGTGCCAGTAGTATCCGGGGGGCAGATACGCAGTATTTT

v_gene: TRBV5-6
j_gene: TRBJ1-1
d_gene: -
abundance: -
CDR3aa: CASSSRGATEAFF
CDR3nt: TGTGCCAGCAGCTCTAGGGGGGCCACTGAAGCTTTCTTT

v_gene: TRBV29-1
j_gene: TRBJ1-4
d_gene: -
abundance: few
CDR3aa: CSVCTGPLNEKLFF
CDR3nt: TGCAGCGTTTGTACAGGGCCCTTAAATGAAAAACTGTTTTTT

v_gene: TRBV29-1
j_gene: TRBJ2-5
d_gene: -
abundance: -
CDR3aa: CSVENADETQYF
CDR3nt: TGCAGCGTTGAGAATGCGGATGAGACCCAGTACTTC

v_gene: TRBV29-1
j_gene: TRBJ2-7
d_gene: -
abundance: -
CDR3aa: CSVRIRGRLADEQYF
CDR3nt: TGCAGCGTTCGAATCCGCGGTCGACTCGCCGACGAGCAGTACTTC

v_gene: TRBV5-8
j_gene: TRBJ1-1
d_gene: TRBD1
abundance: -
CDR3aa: CASSLDRGQTEAFF
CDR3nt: TGTGCCAGCAGCTTGGACAGGGGACAGACTGAAGCTTTCTTT

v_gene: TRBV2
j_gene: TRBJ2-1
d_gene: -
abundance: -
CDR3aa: CAIWGRHNEQFF
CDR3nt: TGTGCCATCTGGGGAAGGCACAATGAGCAGTTCTTC

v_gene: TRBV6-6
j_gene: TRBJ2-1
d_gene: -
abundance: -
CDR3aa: CASSLITGDYNEQFF
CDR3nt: TGTGCCAGCAGTTTGATAACGGGGGACTACAATGAGCAGTTCTTC

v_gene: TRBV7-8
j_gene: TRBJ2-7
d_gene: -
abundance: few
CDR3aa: CASSLASSGPWLGQYF
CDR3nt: TGTGCCAGCAGCTTAGCCTCCTCGGGCCCTTGGCTGGGGCAGTACTTC

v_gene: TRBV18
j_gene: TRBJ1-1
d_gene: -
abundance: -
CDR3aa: CASSLSTPGYRGAEAFF
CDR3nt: TGTGCCAGCTCCCTTTCCACCCCGGGTTACCGGGGCGCTGAAGCTTTCTTT

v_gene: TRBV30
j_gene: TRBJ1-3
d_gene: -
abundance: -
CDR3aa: CAWSRDTNSGNTIYF
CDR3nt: TGTGCCTGGAGCAGGGACACCAACTCTGGAAACACCATATATTTT

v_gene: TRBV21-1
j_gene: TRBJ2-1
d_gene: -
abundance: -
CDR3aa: CASSKATSGSYEQFF
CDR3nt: TGTGCCAGCAGCAAAGCAACTAGCGGGAGTTATGAGCAGTTCTTC